A single sample gave rise to the 26 T cell receptor beta chains below, sequenced in a study of identical twins. TCRdb fed the 5' RACE reads into MiXCR, producing one record per CDR3 protein. The sample holds 250,000 or so distinct CDR3 sequences, approximately 7.8% seen once. The same data also contributed to another study, on yellow fever vaccine responses in identical twins.

Sequences were obtained from CD8+ T cells sorted from blood. Receptors were obtained from a young woman in good health.

This clonotype was counted at least ten times. The V and J genes are TRBV20-1 and TRBJ2-1; D gene unclear. The CDR3 runs 15 residues. Germline loops: CDR1 DFQATT, CDR2 SNEGSKA (reference sequence). Trimming left V 0 bases short and J 4 bases short, with 13 bases between. The CDR3 DNA reads as TGCAGTGCTAGAGATTATAGACTCCCGTACAATGAGCAGTTCTTC. This codes for CSARDYRLPYNEQFF.

In this sample, this clonotype turned up many times. The rearrangement links TRBV5-5 to TRBJ2-7, with TRBD2 as a possible D gene (5 bases). CDR1 SGHKS and CDR2 YYEKEE come from the germline V gene (reference sequence). CDR3 size: 15 residues. Trimming removed 0 bases at V and 1 base at J, with 11 bases between. In nucleotides, the CDR3 is TGTGCCAGCAGCTTGGTGGTAGCGTCTTCCTACGAGCAGTACTTC. This sequence encodes CASSLVVASSYEQYF.

The chain uses TRBV9 and TRBJ2-3; 8 bases match TRBD1. Trimming took 1 base from V and 1 from J; bases not matched to a gene: 2. Germline-derived CDR1 and CDR2 are SGDLS and YYNGEE. This CDR3 comprises 15 residues. The CDR3 region is CASSVTTGGTDTQYF. CDR3 in DNA: TGTGCCAGCAGCGTAACGACAGGGGGCACAGATACGCAGTATTTT.

This CDR3 reads CASSSWESDTQYF. The CDR3 DNA reads TGTGCCAGCAGCTCTTGGGAGTCAGATACGCAGTATTTT. The chain combines TRBV7-9 with TRBJ2-3; D is perhaps TRBD2 (5 bases). The CDR3 is 13 amino acids. CDR1 is SEHNR and CDR2 is FQNEAQ in the germline V gene (reference sequence). Trimming stripped 4 bases from V and 4 bases from J, with 9 bases between. The full variable domain, in which reference TRBV7-9 and TRBJ2-3 provide the parts outside the CDR3, is DTGVSQNPRHKITKRGQNVTFRCDPISEHNRLYWYRQTLGQGPEFLTYFQNEAQLEKSRLLSDRFSAERPKGSFSTLEIQRTEQGDSAMYLCASSSWESDTQYFGPGTRLTVL.

This clonotype has a handful of counts. V is TRBV5-1 and J is TRBJ2-2; the D gene could be TRBD1 or TRBD2 (6 bases each). Trimming removed 3 bases from V and 4 bases from J, with 13 bases in between. Germline V CDR1 and CDR2: SGHRS, YFSETQ. The CDR3 consists of 15 residues. The CDR3 bases are TGCGCCAGCAGCTCGGAGGGGGAATCCACCGGGGAGCTGTTTTTT. Translation: CASSSEGESTGELFF.

This clonotype was counted ten times or more. This chain uses TRBV19 with TRBJ2-1; 14 nucleotides align to TRBD2. CDR1 and CDR2 (germline): LNHDA, SQIVND (reference sequence). V shed 5 bases, J shed 4 bases, and the junction held 4 bases outside the gene matches. The CDR3 length is 16 residues. The CDR3 sequence: CASSPTSGRGYNEQFF. CDR3 sequence (DNA): TGTGCCAGTAGTCCGACTAGCGGGAGGGGTTACAATGAGCAGTTCTTC.

There are a few counts of this clonotype. V usage is TRBV11-3 and J usage is TRBJ2-4, with 9 bases matching TRBD1. The CDR3 has 15 residues. Germline V gene data show CDR1 as SGHNT and CDR2 as YENEEA. After removal of 3 bases from V and 2 bases from J, the junction contained 2 bases not matched to a gene. The CDR3 bases are TGTGCCAGCAGCTTGGACAGGGGACCCAAAAACATTCAGTACTTC. Encoded protein: CASSLDRGPKNIQYF.

The chain has TRBV20-1 and TRBJ2-3, with D maybe TRBD2 (5 bases). The CDR3 loop spans 14 amino acids. CDR1 and CDR2 from the germline V gene are DFQATT and SNEGSKA (reference sequence). V lost 5 bases and J 0 bases, leaving 12 bases between the germline ends. The CDR3: CSADSSTSTDTQYF. DNA for the CDR3: TGCAGTGCTGACTCTAGCACCAGCACAGATACGCAGTATTTT.

The chain combines TRBV7-9 with TRBJ2-7, with D perhaps matching TRBD1 (6 bases). Germline CDR1 and CDR2: SEHNR and FQNEAQ (reference sequence). The CDR3 has 12 amino acids. V dropped 5 bases and J dropped 7 bases, with 12 bases sitting between them. The CDR3 protein is CASSQGGEEQYF. In nucleotides, the CDR3 is TGTGCCAGCAGCCAAGGGGGAGAAGAGCAGTACTTC. Supplemented by reference TRBV7-9 and TRBJ2-7, the full variable domain reads DTGVSQNPRHKITKRGQNVTFRCDPISEHNRLYWYRQTLGQGPEFLTYFQNEAQLEKSRLLSDRFSAERPKGSFSTLEIQRTEQGDSAMYLCASSQGGEEQYFGPGTRLTVT.

This clonotype was seen at least ten times. This chain links TRBV13 with TRBJ1-6; D uncertain. CDR3 length: 13 residues. V was cut by 1 base and J by 8 bases, with 6 bases left in between. CDR1 and CDR2 from the germline V gene are PRHDT and FYEKMQ (reference sequence). The CDR3 sequence is CASSLDGYSPLHF. The CDR3 region has the DNA TGTGCCAGCAGCTTAGATGGTTATTCACCCCTCCACTTT.

V is TRBV20-1 and J is TRBJ1-1, with 10 bases identical to TRBD1. Germline V gene sequence: CDR1 DFQATT, CDR2 SNEGSKA (reference sequence). Trimming removed 3 bases from V and 1 base from J; junction bases left unmatched: 11. This CDR3 is built from 17 residues. The CDR3 sequence is CSARGTGVPPGNTEAFF. Here the CDR3 DNA reads TGCAGTGCTAGGGGGACAGGGGTCCCGCCGGGGAACACTGAAGCTTTCTTT.

This clonotype was observed at least ten times. This sequence joins TRBV11-2 and TRBJ2-1; 8 bases fit TRBD2. Germline values: CDR1 SGHAT, CDR2 FQNNGV. V shed 6 bases and J 6 bases; nucleotides not matched to a gene: 13. The CDR3 is 16 amino acids. CDR3 amino acids: CASRSYGGANLNEQFF. The CDR3 DNA reads as TGTGCCAGCAGGTCCTACGGGGGGGCTAATCTCAATGAGCAGTTCTTC.

The table lists this clonotype with many counts. The chain is built from TRBV4-1 and TRBJ1-2; D is possibly TRBD1 (5 bases). The ends were cut back, 5 bases at V and 1 base at J, with 20 bases in the middle. Germline CDR1 is MGHRA and CDR2 is YSYEKL. The CDR3 has 17 amino acids. The CDR3 coding sequence is TGCGCCAGCAGCTCTGATATCCGGGACCGATTTAACTATGGCTACACCTTC. It codes for CASSSDIRDRFNYGYTF.

This clonotype was counted many times. V gene TRBV12-3 or TRBV12-4 combines with J gene TRBJ2-1, with D possibly TRBD2 on 6 matching bases. There are 17 residues in the CDR3. The V gene lost 2 bases and the J gene lost 8 bases, with 22 bases spanning the gap. DNA of the CDR3: TGTGCCAGCAGTTTACGTGTGGAGGCTAGCGACTTTGATGAGCAGTTCTTC. This translates into CASSLRVEASDFDEQFF.

This clonotype was seen only a few times. This chain links TRBV2 with TRBJ2-7, with TRBD1 as a possible D gene (5 bases). Trimming took 4 bases from V and 2 from J, leaving 9 bases between them. The CDR3 has 13 amino acids. The germline V gene has CDR1 SNHLY and CDR2 FYNNEI. The CDR3 DNA reads as TGTGCCAGCAGTGTCGACAGCACCTACGAGCAGTACTTC. Amino acid sequence: CASSVDSTYEQYF.

This clonotype was found many times. V is TRBV12-3 or TRBV12-4 and J is TRBJ1-2, with unresolved D. The CDR3 extends over 14 amino acids. Trimming removed 3 bases at V and 4 bases at J, with 12 bases between. The CDR3 nucleotides are TGTGCCAGCAGTTTGGGGAGAGAGATCTATGGCTACACCTTC. Its translation: CASSLGREIYGYTF.

At least ten counts were recorded for this clonotype. This chain links TRBV2 with TRBJ1-2; D unclear. Germline loops: CDR1 SNHLY, CDR2 FYNNEI. The CDR3 extends over 16 amino acids. V lost 2 bases to trimming and J lost 0 bases, with 13 bases between them. For the CDR3, the DNA is TGTGCCAGCAGTGAATCGCAGACCTCCCCTAACTATGGCTACACCTTC. It is translated as CASSESQTSPNYGYTF.

CDR3 region: CASRGGTSGSSGETQYF. The CDR3 DNA reads as TGTGCCAGCAGAGGTGGGACTAGCGGGAGTAGTGGGGAGACCCAGTACTTC. V gene TRBV7-8 combines with J gene TRBJ2-5, with 14 positions matching TRBD2. The V and J ends lost 6 bases and 5 bases, in that order; junction bases with no gene match: 11. The CDR3 contains 17 residues. From germline, CDR1 is SGHVS and CDR2 FQNEAQ. Filled out from reference TRBV7-8 and TRBJ2-5, the complete variable domain reads GAGVSQSPRYKVAKRGQDVALRCDPISGHVSLFWYQQALGQGPEFLTYFQNEAQLDKSGLPSDRFFAERPEGSVSTLKIQRTQQEDSAVYLCASRGGTSGSSGETQYFGPGTRLLVL.

V usage is TRBV12-5 and J usage is TRBJ2-7; no clear D gene. The CDR3 runs 13 residues. The V and J ends lost 0 bases and 3 bases respectively, with 6 bases between them. Germline loops: CDR1 LGHNT, CDR2 FRNRAP. This CDR3 is CASGLVGGYEQYF. The CDR3 coding sequence is TGTGCTAGTGGTTTGGTAGGCGGCTACGAGCAGTACTTC.

This chain joins TRBV5-6 and TRBJ2-7, with 9 bases fitting TRBD2. The V segment lost 0 bases and the J segment 7 bases; nucleotides outside the gene matches: 26. This CDR3 contains 21 residues. Germline CDR1 and CDR2: SGHDT and YYEEEE. DNA of the CDR3: TGTGCCAGCAGCTTGGGGGCGCAACGTTCTGAAGCGGGGGGATCCTTTCGGGAGCAGTACGTC. This gives the protein CASSLGAQRSEAGGSFREQYV.

The rearrangement uses TRBV6-5 and TRBJ2-3; 9 bases fit TRBD1. The CDR3 sequence is 16 residues long. V gave up 0 bases and J gave up 5 bases; unmatched junction bases: 6. CDR1 MNHEY and CDR2 SVGAGI come from the germline V gene. In DNA form, the CDR3 reads TGTGCCAGCAGTTACTCGGGGGACAGGGAGGGAGATACGCAGTATTTT. Translation gives CASSYSGDREGDTQYF.

This clonotype was seen more than once but under ten times. The genes are TRBV20-1 and TRBJ2-7; 7 bases are shared with TRBD2. The CDR3 loop spans 12 amino acids. Germline CDR1 and CDR2: DFQATT and SNEGSKA (reference sequence). Trimming took 3 bases from V and 7 from J; bases not matched to a gene: 6. This chain's CDR3 is CSASSGVWEQYF. CDR3 nucleotide sequence: TGCAGTGCTAGCAGCGGGGTGTGGGAGCAGTACTTC.

There are a few counts of this clonotype. The rearrangement joins TRBV12-3 or TRBV12-4 to TRBJ1-2, with TRBD1 matching 10 bases. Unmatched junction bases numbered 7, after V lost 7 bases and J lost 8 bases. CDR3 size: 13 residues. The CDR3 loop is CASKVDRGYGYTF. The CDR3 DNA sequence: TGTGCCAGCAAAGTGGACAGGGGGTACGGCTACACCTTC.

This clonotype was counted at least ten times. V usage is TRBV4-1 and J usage is TRBJ2-7, with 9 bases matching TRBD1. The CDR3 contains 18 residues. Germline V gene data show CDR1 as MGHRA and CDR2 as YSYEKL. V was pared by 5 bases and J by 3 bases, with 17 bases of the junction left unmatched. CDR3 in amino acids: CASSVSHHPTGGDYEQYF. In DNA, the CDR3 is TGCGCCAGCAGCGTAAGCCATCACCCGACAGGGGGAGACTACGAGCAGTACTTC.

The rearrangement uses TRBV5-1 and TRBJ2-1; the D gene could be TRBD1 or TRBD2 (5 bases each). The CDR3 is made up of 14 amino acids. V was clipped by 4 bases and J by 8 bases, with 16 bases between them. From germline, CDR1 is SGHRS and CDR2 YFSETQ. The CDR3 region is CASSPAAGSDEQFF. For the CDR3, the DNA is TGCGCCAGCAGCCCAGCGGCAGGGAGCGATGAGCAGTTCTTC.

This clonotype has only a few counts. The rearrangement links TRBV3-1 to TRBJ2-1; no clear D gene. CDR3 length: 17 residues. Trimming took off 0 bases at V and 0 bases at J, with 12 bases between the two ends. Germline assignment: CDR1 LGHDT and CDR2 YNNKEL (reference sequence). CDR3 loop: CASSQDTSASSYNEQFF. The DNA of the CDR3 is TGTGCCAGCAGCCAAGATACCAGCGCGAGCTCCTACAATGAGCAGTTCTTC.